The clone carrying this T cell receptor beta chain appeared a single time. Its specificity is unknown. The sample is drawn from a study of OX40 agonist ivuxolimab in advanced cancers. Looking at the study overall: At 0.01 to 10 mg/kg, ivuxolimab was administered intravenously to patients every 2 weeks. Two cutaneous melanoma patients and one hepatocellular carcinoma patient, three in all, had partial responses. Overall study findings and caveats: Certain nonresponders additionally had low normalized T-cell clonal expansion. Relatively little clonal expansion, among the lowest observed, appeared in partial responders at 0.1-3.0 mg/kg.

The CDR3 covers 16 residues. Germline V gene sequence: CDR1 SGDLS, CDR2 YYNGEE. V dropped 2 bases and J dropped 0 bases, with 13 bases sitting between them. Clones were read by immunoSEQ multiplex PCR, and TCRdb kept only the in-frame ones, dropping some. The data contain 96,000 or so clones, under 85% of them singletons. The chain carries TRBV9 and TRBJ2-3; tentatively, D is TRBD2 (6 bases). This receptor was obtained from an adult with an advanced solid tumor such as melanoma, head and neck, liver or kidney cancer. The material sequenced was CD4+ or CD8+ T cells sorted from blood, taken in a trial of the OX40 agonist ivuxolimab. The CDR3 is CASSVGRRGSTDTQYF. The CDR3 nucleotides are TGTGCCAGCAGCGTTGGAAGGCGGGGAAGCACAGATACGCAGTATTTT.